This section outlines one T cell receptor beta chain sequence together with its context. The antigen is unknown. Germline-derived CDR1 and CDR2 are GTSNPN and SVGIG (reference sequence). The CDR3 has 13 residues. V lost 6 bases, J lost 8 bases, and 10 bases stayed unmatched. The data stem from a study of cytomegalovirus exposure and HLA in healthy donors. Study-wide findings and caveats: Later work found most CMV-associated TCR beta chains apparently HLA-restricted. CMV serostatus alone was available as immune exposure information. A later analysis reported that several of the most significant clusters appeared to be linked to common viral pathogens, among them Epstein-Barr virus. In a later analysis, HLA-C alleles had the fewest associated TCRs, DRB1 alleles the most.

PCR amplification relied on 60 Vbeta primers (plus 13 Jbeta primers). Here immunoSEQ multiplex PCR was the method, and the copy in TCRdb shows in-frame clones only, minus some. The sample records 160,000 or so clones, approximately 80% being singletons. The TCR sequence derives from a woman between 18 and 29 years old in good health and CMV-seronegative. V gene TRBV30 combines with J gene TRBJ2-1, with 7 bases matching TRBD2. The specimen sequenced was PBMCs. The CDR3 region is CACLPGGDHEQFF. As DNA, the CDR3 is TGTGCCTGCCTCCCGGGGGGAGATCATGAGCAGTTCTTC.